This T cell receptor beta chain originates from a study of blood T cell repertoires in COVID-19. Study context: Both acute and convalescent COVID-19 samples were obtained from the United States, Italy and Spain. The analysed material was cDNA or gDNA that came from T cells, B-cell-depleted T cells, or PBMCs.

Germline CDR1 and CDR2: SGHNT and YENEEA. Trimming took off 5 bases at V and 0 bases at J, with 12 bases between the two ends. CDR3 length: 15 residues. In the study's own analysis: Amplifying reference gene primers gave estimates of nucleated cell counts. The assay was immunoSEQ multiplex PCR, and TCRdb's table has in-frame clones only and misses some. V, J and clone size reflect that table, while D and trimming were determined from the DNA. The sample has about 83,000 clones; more than 70% are singletons. The J gene is TRBJ2-3, the V gene TRBV11-3; TRBD1 might be the D (6 bases). The receptor comes from a woman at least 80 years old in a cohort sampled during active or convalescent COVID-19. Sequencing used peripheral blood. CDR3 amino acids: CASSPGQRSTDTQYF. In nucleotides, the CDR3 is TGTGCCAGCAGCCCAGGACAGCGGAGCACAGATACGCAGTATTTT.